These 29 T cell receptor beta chains originate from one sample sequenced in a study of shared clonotypes between healthy human individuals. Only in-frame clones appear in the TCRdb table, and some are missing; sequencing was by immunoSEQ multiplex PCR. The sample gives some 900,000 clones, about 80% of which show up once; approximately 1.5% is in the top ten. Material: memory CD4+ T cells sorted from blood. The subset denotes: CD45RA-negative fraction. The receptors stem from a man aged 18 to 30 in good health.

The chain couples TRBV4-1 to TRBJ2-7, with 8 bases aligning to TRBD2. The V gene end was trimmed by 1 base and the J gene end by 4 bases; junction bases not matched to a gene: 9. Germline values: CDR1 MGHRA, CDR2 YSYEKL. The CDR3 has 16 residues. CDR3 in DNA: TGCGCCAGCAGCCAAGTCCTTTCGACTAGCGTGTACGAGCAGTACTTC. It codes for CASSQVLSTSVYEQYF.

The chain recombines TRBV7-9 with TRBJ2-1, with D possibly TRBD1 on 6 matching bases. The V gene's germline CDR1 is SEHNR and CDR2 FQNEAQ (reference sequence). CDR3 length: 15 amino acids. V was clipped by 5 bases and J by 3 bases, with 14 bases between them. CDR3 DNA: TGTGCCAGCAGCAGCAACAGGGCTCTCTACAATGAGCAGTTCTTC. The encoded protein is CASSSNRALYNEQFF.

The V gene is TRBV5-8, the J gene TRBJ1-3, with D uncertain. The V end was cut by 2 bases, the J end by 2 bases, with 11 bases between. The germline V gene has CDR1 SGHTS and CDR2 YDEGEE. CDR3 length: 15 amino acids. The CDR3 spells CASSFGYGTGNTIYF. CDR3 bases: TGTGCCAGCAGCTTCGGGTACGGCACTGGAAACACCATATATTTT.

V is TRBV10-2 and J is TRBJ1-2; D may be TRBD1 (6 bases). The germline CDR1 and CDR2 sequences are WSHSY and SAAADI. The CDR3 length is 13 residues. Trimming removed 7 bases from V and 3 bases from J, with 12 bases in between. The CDR3 sequence: CASTYRVDYGYTF. DNA for the CDR3: TGCGCCAGCACCTACAGGGTCGACTATGGCTACACCTTC.

This chain connects TRBV9 to TRBJ1-2; D may be TRBD1 (5 bases). Trimming removed 4 bases from V and 4 bases from J, with 14 bases in between. This CDR3 region has 14 residues. CDR1 and CDR2 from the germline V gene are SGDLS and YYNGEE. The CDR3 DNA is TGTGCCAGCAGCATCGACGGCGGGGGCTATGGCTACACCTTC. This translates into CASSIDGGGYGYTF.

This sequence joins TRBV7-8 and TRBJ2-5, with D perhaps matching TRBD2 (5 bases). This CDR3 spans 13 amino acids. Germline V gene lookup returns CDR1 SGHVS and CDR2 FQNEAQ. V was pared by 1 base and J by 6 bases, with 9 bases between. CDR3 sequence reads: CASSLGGPKTQYF. The CDR3 nucleotides are TGTGCCAGCAGCTTAGGAGGGCCGAAGACCCAGTACTTC.

The chain combines TRBV7-2 with TRBJ2-2; D is possibly TRBD1 (5 bases). Trimming took off 5 bases at V and 4 bases at J, with 8 bases between the two ends. Germline lookup yields CDR1 SGHTA and CDR2 FQGNSA. The CDR3 is 13 residues long. The CDR3 spells CASSTTGTGELFF. Written as DNA, the CDR3 is TGTGCCAGCAGCACCACAGGCACCGGGGAGCTGTTTTTT.

As to this clone: Different DNA sequences within this sample yield the same CDR3. This chain uses TRBV5-1 with TRBJ2-5; D assignment may be TRBD1 or TRBD2 (6 bases each). Trimming stripped 4 bases from V and 2 bases from J, with 12 bases between. Germline V gene data show CDR1 as SGHRS and CDR2 as YFSETQ. The CDR3 runs to 14 residues. The CDR3 region is CASSLGGTQETQYF. Written as DNA, the CDR3 is TGCGCCAGCAGCCTAGGGGGGACACAAGAGACCCAGTACTTC.

The chain joins TRBV18 to TRBJ2-7; no clear D. V lost 2 bases to trimming and J lost 0 bases, with 17 bases between them. Per the germline V gene, CDR1 is KGHSH and CDR2 is LQKENI. This CDR3 is built from 17 residues. The CDR3 reads CASSPSSGTANSYEQYF. The CDR3, as DNA: TGTGCCAGCTCACCATCCTCCGGCACAGCCAACTCCTACGAGCAGTACTTC.

V and J are TRBV28 and TRBJ1-5; 7 bases are shared with TRBD1. There are 14 residues in the CDR3. V lost 6 bases to trimming and J lost 7 bases; unmatched junction nucleotides: 9. Germline CDR1 and CDR2: MDHEN and SYDVKM. DNA for the CDR3: TGTGCCAGCAGACAAGGGGGCTCGGCACAGCCCCAGCATTTT. Amino acid sequence: CASRQGGSAQPQHF. Full variable domain (outside the CDR3, taken from reference TRBV28 and TRBJ1-5): DVKVTQSSRYLVKRTGEKVFLECVQDMDHENMFWYRQDPGLGLRLIYFSYDVKMKEKGDIPEGYSVSREKKERFSLILESASTNQTSMYLCASRQGGSAQPQHFGDGTRLSIL.

The chain employs TRBV6-1 and TRBJ1-2; D is ambiguous. Germline V gene data show CDR1 as MNHNS and CDR2 as SASEGT. The CDR3 covers 12 residues. Between the trimmed V and J ends, which lost 9 bases and 7 bases, there was a span of 15 bases. The CDR3 DNA sequence: TGTGCCAGTGGCGTATGGGCCGGTGGCTACACCTTC. Its translation: CASGVWAGGYTF.

This clone came up a few times. The chain combines TRBV19 with TRBJ1-1; D unresolved. There are 11 residues in the CDR3. The V and J ends lost 1 base and 8 bases respectively, with 5 bases between them. Germline assignment: CDR1 LNHDA and CDR2 SQIVND (reference sequence). This chain's CDR3 is CASSIVAEAFF. CDR3 coding DNA: TGTGCCAGTAGTATAGTGGCCGAAGCTTTCTTT.

The rearrangement uses TRBV5-1 and TRBJ2-3; 9 nucleotides agree with TRBD2. Losses at the gene ends were 4 bases for V and 6 bases for J; bases not matched to a gene: 6. The germline V gene has CDR1 SGHRS and CDR2 YFSETQ. This CDR3 has 14 amino acids. This chain's CDR3 is CASSPWTSADTQYF. CDR3 coding DNA: TGCGCCAGCAGCCCTTGGACTAGCGCCGATACGCAGTATTTT.

This clone was recorded only once. The J gene is TRBJ1-1, the V gene TRBV6-1; D is uncertain. The V gene lost 4 bases and the J gene lost 4 bases, with 16 bases spanning the gap. CDR3 size: 15 residues. Germline V gene sequence: CDR1 MNHNS, CDR2 SASEGT. The CDR3 protein is CASSASPGLGTEAFF. CDR3 DNA sequence: TGTGCCAGCAGTGCCTCCCCGGGTTTGGGCACTGAAGCTTTCTTT.

This chain uses TRBV6-5 with TRBJ2-7, with 10 nucleotides matching TRBD2. Germline CDR1 MNHEY, CDR2 SVGAGI. V trimming: 6 bases; J trimming: 3 bases; junction bases outside the gene matches: 2. The length of the CDR3 is 13 residues. The CDR3: CASRERGGYEQYF. CDR3 nucleotides: TGTGCCAGCAGGGAGCGGGGGGGCTACGAGCAGTACTTC.

On this clone itself: Other DNA variants within this sample encode the same CDR3. The chain uses TRBV18 and TRBJ1-1; D is unresolved. The V gene lost 6 bases and the J gene lost 0 bases, with 8 bases spanning the gap. CDR1 is KGHSH, CDR2 LQKENI, per germline. This CDR3 has 13 residues. The CDR3 sequence: CASSPDMNTEAFF. In DNA, the CDR3 is TGTGCCAGCTCCCCTGACATGAACACTGAAGCTTTCTTT.

This rearrangement joins TRBV29-1 to TRBJ2-3; 11 bases align to TRBD2. In germline, CDR1 is SQVTM, CDR2 ANQGSEA. V lost 4 bases to trimming and J lost 2 bases; unmatched junction nucleotides: 17. The CDR3 length is 19 residues. Written as DNA, the CDR3 is TGCAGCGTTGGAGGGACTAGCGGAACAGGTCCAGGGAACACAGATACGCAGTATTTT. It encodes CSVGGTSGTGPGNTDTQYF.

This chain uses TRBV7-6 with TRBJ2-3; D remains ambiguous. The CDR3 runs to 16 residues. Germline CDR1 reads SGHVS; CDR2 reads FNYEAQ. With 2 bases removed from V and 0 bases from J, the gap between germline ends came to 12 bases. This chain's CDR3 is CASSLFGFQSTDTQYF. The DNA of the CDR3 is TGTGCCAGCAGCTTATTCGGCTTTCAAAGCACAGATACGCAGTATTTT.

The chain links TRBV6-1 to TRBJ2-6; D uncertain. The V gene lost 5 bases and the J gene lost 2 bases, with 10 bases spanning the gap. Germline V lookup: CDR1 MNHNS, CDR2 SASEGT. The CDR3 consists of 15 residues. The CDR3 sequence: CASSSKSAGANVLTF. The DNA for the CDR3 is TGTGCCAGCAGTTCGAAATCTGCTGGGGCCAACGTCCTGACTTTC.

The CDR3 nucleotides are TGCGCCAGCAGCTTGGCCTCCGGATCCTTGGGGGAGCAGTACTTC. Protein product: CASSLASGSLGEQYF. V gene TRBV5-1 combines with J gene TRBJ2-7; D remains unclear. CDR3 length: 15 residues. The V end was cut by 0 bases, the J end by 7 bases, with 17 bases between. Germline loops: CDR1 SGHRS, CDR2 YFSETQ.

The chain recombines TRBV28 with TRBJ2-3; 8 positions match TRBD2. The CDR3 contains 16 residues. Per the germline V gene, CDR1 is MDHEN and CDR2 is SYDVKM. Trimming at V came to 6 bases and at J to 1 base, leaving 9 bases not matched to a gene. CDR3 bases: TGTGCCAGCAGCTCGCCGGGACTAGGAGGCACAGATACGCAGTATTTT. It specifies CASSSPGLGGTDTQYF.

This rearrangement joins TRBV13 to TRBJ1-3, with TRBD1 matching 8 bases. The CDR3 extends over 14 amino acids. CDR1 PRHDT and CDR2 FYEKMQ come from the germline V gene (reference sequence). Trimming cost V 4 bases and J 2 bases; bases outside gene matches: 1. CDR3 bases: TGTGCCAGCAGCTCGGACAGGGCTGGAAACACCATATATTTT. It specifies CASSSDRAGNTIYF.

This rearrangement joins TRBV7-2 to TRBJ2-7, with a tentative D call TRBD1 (5 bases). This CDR3 has 16 amino acids. The germline gives CDR1 SGHTA, CDR2 FQGNSA. Trimming removed 1 base at V and 4 bases at J, with 17 bases between. In nucleotides, the CDR3 is TGTGCCAGCAGCTTAGAGGTGGGGCAATTCAAATACGAGCAGTACTTC. Translated, it gives CASSLEVGQFKYEQYF.

The V call is TRBV7-2, the J call TRBJ1-6; TRBD1 might be the D (6 bases). The CDR3 is 17 residues long. In germline, CDR1 is SGHTA, CDR2 FQGNSA. The ends were cut back, 5 bases at V and 6 bases at J, with 20 bases in the middle. CDR3 DNA: TGTGCCAGCAGCCCTCCGCGGGTCAGGGGAGGTAATTCACCCCTCCACTTT. Translating it yields CASSPPRVRGGNSPLHF. The full variable domain, in which reference TRBV7-2 and TRBJ1-6 provide the parts outside the CDR3, is GAGVSQSPSNKVTEKGKDVELRCDPISGHTALYWYRQSLGQGLEFLIYFQGNSAPDKSGLPSDRFSAERTGGSVSTLTIQRTQQEDSAVYLCASSPPRVRGGNSPLHFGNGTRLTVT.

The rearrangement uses TRBV11-2 and TRBJ1-6; a weak D match, TRBD1 (5 bases). The germline V gene has CDR1 SGHAT and CDR2 FQNNGV. V lost 5 bases to trimming and J lost 13 bases, with 12 bases between them. The CDR3 extends over 12 amino acids. The CDR3 protein is CASSPGGGPLHF. In nucleotides, the CDR3 is TGTGCCAGCAGCCCCGGCGGGGGGCCCCTCCACTTT.

The chain couples TRBV18 to TRBJ2-7, with TRBD1 matching over 9 bases. Germline lookup yields CDR1 KGHSH and CDR2 LQKENI. Trimming took 5 bases from V and 5 from J; bases not matched to a gene: 7. The CDR3 contains 14 residues. CDR3 residues: CASSTSGTGNEQYF. For the CDR3, the DNA is TGTGCCAGCTCAACCTCCGGGACAGGGAACGAGCAGTACTTC.

The V call is TRBV7-8, the J call TRBJ2-7; no clear D gene. Germline CDR1 SGHVS, CDR2 FQNEAQ. The CDR3 runs to 15 residues. The V end was cut by 1 base, the J end by 3 bases, with 13 bases between. The CDR3 nucleotides are TGTGCCAGCAGCTTAGTAGACCATTCGGGCTACGAGCAGTACTTC. Translating it yields CASSLVDHSGYEQYF.

This sequence joins TRBV4-2 and TRBJ2-3; D is unresolved. The CDR3 has 16 residues. Germline CDR1 is LGHNA and CDR2 is YNFKEQ. Trimming shortened V by 0 bases and J by 0 bases, and 10 bases separated the two germline ends. The CDR3 sequence is CASSQDLATSTDTQYF. CDR3 sequence (DNA): TGTGCCAGCAGCCAAGATCTTGCGACTAGCACAGATACGCAGTATTTT.

This chain joins TRBV6-1 and TRBJ1-2; D is possibly TRBD1 (5 bases). Trimming took off 2 bases at V and 4 bases at J, with 11 bases between the two ends. Germline CDR1 reads MNHNS; CDR2 reads SASEGT. The CDR3 spans 14 residues. The CDR3 region is CASSESGQAYGYTF. CDR3 nucleotides: TGTGCCAGCAGTGAATCGGGGCAGGCCTATGGCTACACCTTC.